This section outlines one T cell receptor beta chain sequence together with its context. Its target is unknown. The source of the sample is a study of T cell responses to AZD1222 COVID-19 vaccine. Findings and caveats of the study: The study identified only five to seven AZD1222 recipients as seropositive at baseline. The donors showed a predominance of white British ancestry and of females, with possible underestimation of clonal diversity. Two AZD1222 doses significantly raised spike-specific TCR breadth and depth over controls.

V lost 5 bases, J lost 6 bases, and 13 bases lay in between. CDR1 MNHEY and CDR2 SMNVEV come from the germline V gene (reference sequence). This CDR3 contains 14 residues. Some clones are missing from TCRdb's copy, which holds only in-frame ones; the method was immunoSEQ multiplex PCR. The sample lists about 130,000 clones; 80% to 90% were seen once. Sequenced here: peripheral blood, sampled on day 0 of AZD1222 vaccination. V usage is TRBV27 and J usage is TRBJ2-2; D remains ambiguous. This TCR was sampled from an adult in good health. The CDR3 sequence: CASSPVVIPGELFF. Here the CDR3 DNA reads TGTGCCAGCAGTCCCGTCGTTATCCCCGGGGAGCTGTTTTTT.